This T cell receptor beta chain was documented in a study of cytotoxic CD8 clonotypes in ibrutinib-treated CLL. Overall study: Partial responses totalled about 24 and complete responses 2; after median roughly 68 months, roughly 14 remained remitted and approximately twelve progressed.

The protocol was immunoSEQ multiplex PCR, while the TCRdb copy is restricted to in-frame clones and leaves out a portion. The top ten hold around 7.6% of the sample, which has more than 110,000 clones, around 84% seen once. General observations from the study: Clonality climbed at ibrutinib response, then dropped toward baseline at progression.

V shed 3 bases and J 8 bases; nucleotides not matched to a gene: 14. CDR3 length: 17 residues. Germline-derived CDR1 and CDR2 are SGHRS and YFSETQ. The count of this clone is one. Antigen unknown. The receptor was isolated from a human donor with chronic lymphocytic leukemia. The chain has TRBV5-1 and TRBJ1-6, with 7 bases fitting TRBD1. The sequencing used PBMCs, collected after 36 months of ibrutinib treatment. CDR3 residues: CASSSRGSTGRDSPLHF. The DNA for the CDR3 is TGCGCCAGCAGCTCCCGTGGATCGACAGGGAGGGATTCACCCCTCCACTTT.